The 24 T cell receptor beta chains in this list originate from one sample, sequenced in a study of cytomegalovirus exposure and HLA in healthy donors. Both 60 Vbeta primers and 13 Jbeta primers went into the PCR. Measured with immunoSEQ multiplex PCR; TCRdb has only the in-frame clones, and not every one. Its clone listing holds around 140,000 clones. Sequenced input: PBMCs. Every receptor here comes from a woman between 40 and 50 years old in good health and CMV-seronegative.

The chain is built from TRBV5-6 and TRBJ2-5, with TRBD1 as a possible D gene (6 bases). Germline V CDR1 and CDR2: SGHDT, YYEEEE. The CDR3 length is 13 residues. V shed 7 bases and J shed 2 bases, with 12 bases lying between them. Here the CDR3 reads CASFRGKQETQYF. CDR3 nucleotide sequence: TGTGCCAGCTTTAGGGGGAAACAAGAGACCCAGTACTTC.

V is TRBV7-9 and J is TRBJ2-7, with D possibly TRBD1 on 5 matching bases. From germline, CDR1 is SEHNR and CDR2 FQNEAQ (reference sequence). The CDR3 length is 15 residues. The V end lost 1 base, the J end lost 7 bases, and 17 bases lay between the germline ends. Here the CDR3 DNA reads TGTGCCAGCAGCTTAGGAAGGGGCCCCGGAAGGGAGCAGTACTTC. Translated: CASSLGRGPGREQYF.

The chain joins TRBV4-3 to TRBJ2-7; D is perhaps TRBD1 (6 bases). Trimming stripped 0 bases from V and 6 bases from J, with 18 bases between. Germline-derived CDR1 and CDR2 are LGHNA and YSLEER. CDR3 length equals 16 residues. In DNA form, the CDR3 reads TGCGCCAGCAGCCAAGATCTGCAGGGGCCCACTTTCGAGCAGTACTTC. Protein product: CASSQDLQGPTFEQYF.

The rearrangement joins TRBV7-3 to TRBJ2-7; 7 bases map to TRBD1. V shed 5 bases, J shed 0 bases, and the junction held 4 bases outside the gene matches. The CDR3 spans 14 residues. In germline, CDR1 is SGHTA, CDR2 FQGTGA. The DNA of the CDR3 is TGTGCCAGCAGCCAGACAGGGAGCTCCTACGAGCAGTACTTC. Protein: CASSQTGSSYEQYF.

The V gene is TRBV2, the J gene TRBJ1-2; TRBD1 agrees at 7 bases. Germline CDR1 is SNHLY and CDR2 is FYNNEI. The CDR3 has 14 amino acids. J was trimmed by 2 bases and V by 7 bases; bases with no gene match: 7. The CDR3 sequence: CASIPQGQNYGYTF. CDR3 DNA sequence: TGTGCCAGCATCCCGCAGGGACAGAACTATGGCTACACCTTC.

The V gene is TRBV27, the J gene TRBJ1-4, with D hard to call. CDR1 is MNHEY and CDR2 is SMNVEV in the germline V gene (reference sequence). V gave up 3 bases and J gave up 8 bases, with 13 bases separating them. CDR3 size: 14 residues. CDR3 region: CASSFPLRWEKLFF. The CDR3 bases are TGTGCCAGCAGTTTCCCGCTACGGTGGGAAAAACTGTTTTTT.

This chain connects TRBV5-1 to TRBJ2-7; 9 bases are a match to TRBD1. Germline CDR1 reads SGHRS; CDR2 reads YFSETQ. The CDR3 is 13 residues long. Trimming took 4 bases from V and 4 from J; bases not matched to a gene: 3. The CDR3 is CASSGDREYEQYF. The CDR3 DNA is TGCGCCAGCAGCGGGGACAGGGAATACGAGCAGTACTTC.

J is TRBJ1-3 and V is TRBV25-1, with TRBD1 as a possible D gene (6 bases). The CDR3 extends over 15 amino acids. V shed 6 bases and J shed 0 bases, with 12 bases lying between them. Per the germline V gene, CDR1 is MGHDK and CDR2 is SYGVNS. CDR3: CASRTGQNSGNTIYF. The DNA for the CDR3 is TGTGCCAGCAGGACCGGACAGAACTCTGGAAACACCATATATTTT. Filled out from reference TRBV25-1 and TRBJ1-3, the complete variable domain reads EADIYQTPRYLVIGTGKKITLECSQTMGHDKMYWYQQDPGMELHLIHYSYGVNSTEKGDLSSESTVSRIRTEHFPLTLESARPSHTSQYLCASRTGQNSGNTIYFGEGSWLTVV.

V is TRBV14 and J is TRBJ2-6; D unclear. The CDR3 has 16 residues. Germline V CDR1 and CDR2: SGHDN, FVKESK. Trimming cost V 3 bases and J 0 bases, with 9 bases left between them. The CDR3 nucleotides read TGTGCCAGCAGCCAGGCGGTGAGCTCTGGGGCCAACGTCCTGACTTTC. Translation gives CASSQAVSSGANVLTF.

V is TRBV14 and J is TRBJ2-3; D uncertain. Germline assignment: CDR1 SGHDN and CDR2 FVKESK. This CDR3 contains 13 residues. The V end lost 3 bases, the J end lost 2 bases, and 6 bases lay between the germline ends. In nucleotides, the CDR3 is TGTGCCAGCAGCCAGGGCACCACAGATACGCAGTATTTT. Translating gives CASSQGTTDTQYF.

The chain is built from TRBV28 and TRBJ2-5; tentatively, D is TRBD1 (6 bases). The J call could be wrong; TRBJ2-7 is a better fit for the DNA end. Germline V gives CDR1 MDHEN, CDR2 SYDVKM. The CDR3 is 12 amino acids. CDR3 bases: TGTGCCAGCACGGACAGTTTCCGCGAGCAGTACTTC. Its protein is CASTDSFREQYF.

The V and J genes are TRBV28 and TRBJ1-5, with TRBD1 matching over 8 bases. Looked up from germline, CDR1 is MDHEN and CDR2 is SYDVKM. Losses at the gene ends were 11 bases for V and 0 bases for J; bases not matched to a gene: 6. The CDR3 is 14 amino acids. The CDR3 DNA sequence: TGTGCCGGCCTCGACAGGGGTAGCAATCAGCCCCAGCATTTT. It specifies CAGLDRGSNQPQHF.

The CDR3 here is CASSLALGAFTSPLHF. The CDR3 nucleotides are TGTGCCAGCAGCTTAGCCCTGGGGGCGTTCACCTCACCCCTCCACTTT. This rearrangement joins TRBV7-6 to TRBJ1-6; maybe TRBD1 (6 bases). The CDR3 is 16 amino acids. Trimming left V 0 bases short and J 10 bases short, with 16 bases between. Germline V gene sequence: CDR1 SGHVS, CDR2 FNYEAQ.

This chain connects TRBV28 to TRBJ1-1, with 7 bases identical to TRBD1. The CDR3 covers 14 residues. In germline, CDR1 is MDHEN, CDR2 SYDVKM. V dropped 6 bases and J dropped 4; count of bases not matched to a gene: 8. CDR3 in DNA: TGTGCCAGCAGCCGACGCGAGGGGGCCACTGAAGCTTTCTTT. Translation: CASSRREGATEAFF.

The chain has TRBV2 and TRBJ2-3; the D is unclear. The CDR3 extends over 14 amino acids. The V end was cut by 11 bases, the J end by 0 bases, with 15 bases between. Germline V gives CDR1 SNHLY, CDR2 FYNNEI. CDR3 coding DNA: TGTGCCGTCCCCAGGCGCCTGAGCACAGATACGCAGTATTTT. Its translation is CAVPRRLSTDTQYF.

The chain is built from TRBV7-9 and TRBJ1-1, with 10 bases that match TRBD1. V gave up 4 bases and J gave up 0 bases; unmatched junction bases: 2. The CDR3 runs to 15 residues. Germline V lookup: CDR1 SEHNR, CDR2 FQNEAQ (reference sequence). The CDR3, as DNA: TGTGCCAGCAGCTCGGGACAGGGGTTGAACACTGAAGCTTTCTTT. Residues: CASSSGQGLNTEAFF.

The chain uses TRBV29-1 and TRBJ1-2; 7 positions match TRBD1. Unmatched junction bases numbered 6, after V lost 4 bases and J lost 7 bases. Germline CDR1 reads SQVTM; CDR2 reads ANQGSEA. The CDR3 runs 12 residues. Here the CDR3 reads CSVVLGDSGYTF. CDR3 DNA: TGCAGCGTTGTCCTGGGGGACAGTGGCTACACCTTC.

The J gene is TRBJ2-5, the V gene TRBV28; the match to TRBD1 covers 8 bases. Germline CDR1 MDHEN, CDR2 SYDVKM. The CDR3 is made up of 15 amino acids. Trimming at V came to 5 bases and at J to 7 bases, leaving 12 bases not matched to a gene. The CDR3 DNA sequence: TGTGCCAGCAGTCTTACACAGGGGGTCGGAGGGACCCAGTACTTC. As protein: CASSLTQGVGGTQYF.

The DNA of the CDR3 is TGCGCCAGCAGCACAGGCGGACAGTTTAATGAAAAACTGTTTTTT. Translated: CASSTGGQFNEKLFF. The chain combines TRBV5-1 with TRBJ1-4; the D gene is possibly TRBD1 (6 bases). V was shortened by 4 bases and J by 4 bases, with 14 bases between the two germline ends. The CDR3 sequence is 15 residues long. Germline CDR1 and CDR2: SGHRS and YFSETQ.

J is TRBJ2-7 and V is TRBV11-1, with TRBD1 matching 7 bases. Trimming cost V 5 bases and J 7 bases; bases outside gene matches: 17. The CDR3 covers 16 residues. The germline V gene has CDR1 SGHAT and CDR2 FQDESV (reference sequence). The CDR3 here is CASSHRTGALGEEQYF. The CDR3, as DNA: TGTGCCAGCAGCCATAGGACAGGTGCCCTAGGGGAAGAGCAGTACTTC.

V is TRBV9 and J is TRBJ1-2; unclear D gene. The germline V gene encodes CDR1 SGDLS and CDR2 YYNGEE. Deletions cut 1 base from V and 2 bases from J, with 12 bases between. This CDR3 has 15 residues. The CDR3 spells CASSVSPVYNYGYTF. CDR3 nucleotides: TGTGCCAGCAGCGTATCTCCGGTCTACAACTATGGCTACACCTTC.

The CDR3 region is CASSYSGTSAEAFF. The CDR3 DNA is TGCGCCAGCAGCTATTCCGGGACAAGCGCTGAAGCTTTCTTT. The chain links TRBV4-3 to TRBJ1-1; a weak D match, TRBD1 (6 bases). This CDR3 has 14 residues. V was trimmed by 5 bases and J by 6 bases, leaving 16 bases between them. Germline loops: CDR1 LGHNA, CDR2 YSLEER.

The chain joins TRBV5-1 to TRBJ2-1, with D maybe TRBD2 (5 bases). Germline V gene sequence: CDR1 SGHRS, CDR2 YFSETQ. V was trimmed by 7 bases and J by 0 bases, leaving 14 bases between them. CDR3 length equals 15 residues. CDR3 DNA: TGCGCCAGCGAGACGGGGTTACTCTCCTACAATGAGCAGTTCTTC. It codes for CASETGLLSYNEQFF.

V is TRBV28 and J is TRBJ1-4, with D hard to call. CDR3 length: 17 residues. Trimming pared 6 bases from V and 7 bases from J, leaving 24 bases between. Germline V gives CDR1 MDHEN, CDR2 SYDVKM. The CDR3 spells CASSTSHRRPSFEKLFF. The CDR3 bases are TGTGCCAGCAGCACCAGTCACAGACGGCCAAGTTTTGAAAAACTGTTTTTT.